A single TCR beta chain is shown here with its context. Antigen: not known. The patients all showed relapse after autologous stem cell transplantation, while their brentuximab vedotin exposure varied. This CDR3 is built from 15 residues. V lost 6 bases to trimming and J lost 6 bases, with 18 bases between them. Germline V gene lookup returns CDR1 MGHRA and CDR2 YSYEKL. Produced via immunoSEQ multiplex PCR; TCRdb's table is partial and in-frame only. The table lists under 60,000 clones, around 73% of them singletons. This sample is drawn from a study of PD-1 blockade in classical Hodgkin lymphoma. Notes on the study in general: By cycle point C4D1, TCR diversity had risen significantly in CD4+ cells (but not CD8+ cells).

Sequenced here: peripheral blood mononuclear cells (PBMCs), sampled before the second cycle of nivolumab. This sequence originates from a human donor with classical Hodgkin lymphoma. The chain has TRBV4-1 and TRBJ2-1, with unresolved D. The CDR3, as DNA: TGCGCCAGCAGGCTTACATCGGGCGCATTCAATGAGCAGTTCTTC. Its translation: CASRLTSGAFNEQFF.